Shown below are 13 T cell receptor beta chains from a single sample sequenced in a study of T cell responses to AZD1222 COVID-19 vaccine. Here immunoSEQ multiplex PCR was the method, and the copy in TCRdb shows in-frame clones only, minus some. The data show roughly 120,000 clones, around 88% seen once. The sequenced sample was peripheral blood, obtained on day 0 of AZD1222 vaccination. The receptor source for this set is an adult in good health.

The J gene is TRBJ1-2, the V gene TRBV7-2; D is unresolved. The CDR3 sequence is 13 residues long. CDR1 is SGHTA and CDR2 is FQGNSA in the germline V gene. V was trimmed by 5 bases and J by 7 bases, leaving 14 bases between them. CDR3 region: CASSKGSVTGYTF. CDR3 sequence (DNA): TGTGCCAGCAGCAAGGGCTCAGTTACTGGCTACACCTTC.

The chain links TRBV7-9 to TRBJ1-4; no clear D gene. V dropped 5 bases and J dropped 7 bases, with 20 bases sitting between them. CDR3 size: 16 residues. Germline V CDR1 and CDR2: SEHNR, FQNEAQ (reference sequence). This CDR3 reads CASSLTGPQGGEKLFF. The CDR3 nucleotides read TGTGCCAGCAGCCTCACCGGGCCCCAAGGAGGTGAAAAACTGTTTTTT. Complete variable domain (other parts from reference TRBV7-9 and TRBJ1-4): DTGVSQNPRHKITKRGQNVTFRCDPISEHNRLYWYRQTLGQGPEFLTYFQNEAQLEKSRLLSDRFSAERPKGSFSTLEIQRTEQGDSAMYLCASSLTGPQGGEKLFFGSGTQLSVL.

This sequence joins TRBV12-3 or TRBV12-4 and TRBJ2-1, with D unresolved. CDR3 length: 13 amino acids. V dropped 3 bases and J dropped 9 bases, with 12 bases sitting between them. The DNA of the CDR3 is TGTGCCAGCAGTTTGGGCCCTTGGACTGAGCAGTTCTTC. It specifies CASSLGPWTEQFF.

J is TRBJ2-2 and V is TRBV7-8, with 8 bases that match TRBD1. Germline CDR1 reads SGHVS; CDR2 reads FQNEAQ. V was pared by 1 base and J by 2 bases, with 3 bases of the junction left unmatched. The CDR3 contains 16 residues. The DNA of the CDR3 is TGTGCCAGCAGCTTAGGACAGGGGATAAACACCGGGGAGCTGTTTTTT. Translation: CASSLGQGINTGELFF.

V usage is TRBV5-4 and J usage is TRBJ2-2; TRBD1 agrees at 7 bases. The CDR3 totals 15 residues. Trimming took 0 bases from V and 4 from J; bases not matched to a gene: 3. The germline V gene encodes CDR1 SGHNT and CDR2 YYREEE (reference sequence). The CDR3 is CASSLAQGSTGELFF. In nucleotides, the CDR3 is TGTGCCAGCAGCTTGGCACAGGGGAGCACCGGGGAGCTGTTTTTT. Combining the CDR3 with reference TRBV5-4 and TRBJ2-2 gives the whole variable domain ETGVTQSPTHLIKTRGQQVTLRCSSQSGHNTVSWYQQALGQGPQFIFQYYREEENGRGNFPPRFSGLQFPNYSSELNVNALELDDSALYLCASSLAQGSTGELFFGEGSRLTVL.

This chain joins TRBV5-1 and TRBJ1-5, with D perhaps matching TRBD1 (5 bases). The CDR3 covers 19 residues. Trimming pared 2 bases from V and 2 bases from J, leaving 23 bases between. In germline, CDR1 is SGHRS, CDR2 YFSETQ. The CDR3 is CASSLSSRDPRDGNQPQHF. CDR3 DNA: TGCGCCAGCAGCTTATCATCCCGGGATCCCAGGGATGGCAATCAGCCCCAGCATTTT.

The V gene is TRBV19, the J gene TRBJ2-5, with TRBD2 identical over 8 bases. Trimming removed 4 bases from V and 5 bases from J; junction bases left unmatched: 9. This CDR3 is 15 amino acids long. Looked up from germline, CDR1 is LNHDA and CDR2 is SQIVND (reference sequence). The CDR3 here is CASSTQVAGLETQYF. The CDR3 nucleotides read TGTGCCAGTAGTACCCAGGTAGCGGGATTGGAGACCCAGTACTTC.

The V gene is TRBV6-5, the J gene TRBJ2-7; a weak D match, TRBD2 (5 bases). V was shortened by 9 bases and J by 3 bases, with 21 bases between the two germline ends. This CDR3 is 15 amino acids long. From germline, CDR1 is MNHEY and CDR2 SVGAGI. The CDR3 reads CASSFWEIKIYEQYF. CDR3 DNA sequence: TGTGCCAGTAGCTTTTGGGAGATTAAGATCTACGAGCAGTACTTC.

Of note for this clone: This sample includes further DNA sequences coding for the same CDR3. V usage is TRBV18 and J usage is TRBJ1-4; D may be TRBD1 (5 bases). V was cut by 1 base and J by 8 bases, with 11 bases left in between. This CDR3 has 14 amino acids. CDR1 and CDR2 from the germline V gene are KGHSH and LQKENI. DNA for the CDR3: TGTGCCAGCTCACCACAGGGGCAAGGCGAAAAACTGTTTTTT. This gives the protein CASSPQGQGEKLFF.

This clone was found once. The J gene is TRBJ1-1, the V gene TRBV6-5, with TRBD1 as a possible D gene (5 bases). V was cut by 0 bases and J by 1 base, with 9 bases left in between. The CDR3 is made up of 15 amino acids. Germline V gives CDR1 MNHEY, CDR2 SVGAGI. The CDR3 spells CASSYSGTANTEAFF. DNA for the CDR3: TGTGCCAGCAGTTACTCAGGGACCGCGAACACTGAAGCTTTCTTT.

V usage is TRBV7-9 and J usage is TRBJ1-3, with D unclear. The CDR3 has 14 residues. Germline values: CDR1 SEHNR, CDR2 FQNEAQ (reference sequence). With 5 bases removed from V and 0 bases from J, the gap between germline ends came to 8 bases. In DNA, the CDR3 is TGTGCCAGCAGCGGCTGGTTCTCTGGAAACACCATATATTTT. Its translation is CASSGWFSGNTIYF.

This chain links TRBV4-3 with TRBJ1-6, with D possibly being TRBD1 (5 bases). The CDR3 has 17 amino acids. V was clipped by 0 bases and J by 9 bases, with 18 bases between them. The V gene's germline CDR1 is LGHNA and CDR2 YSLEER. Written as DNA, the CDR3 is TGCGCCAGCAGCCAAGAAAGGGTGGTCAGGGCAAGTTCACCCCTCCACTTT. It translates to CASSQERVVRASSPLHF.

CDR3 coding DNA: TGTGCCAGCAGCGGGACAGGGTGGGATGAAAAACTGTTTTTT. Translation gives CASSGTGWDEKLFF. The chain is built from TRBV3-1 (or the pseudogene TRBV3-2) and TRBJ1-4, with TRBD1 matching 9 bases. Per germline, CDR1 LGHDT and CDR2 YNNKEL (reference sequence). The CDR3 is made up of 14 amino acids. V dropped 5 bases and J dropped 6; count of bases not matched to a gene: 4.